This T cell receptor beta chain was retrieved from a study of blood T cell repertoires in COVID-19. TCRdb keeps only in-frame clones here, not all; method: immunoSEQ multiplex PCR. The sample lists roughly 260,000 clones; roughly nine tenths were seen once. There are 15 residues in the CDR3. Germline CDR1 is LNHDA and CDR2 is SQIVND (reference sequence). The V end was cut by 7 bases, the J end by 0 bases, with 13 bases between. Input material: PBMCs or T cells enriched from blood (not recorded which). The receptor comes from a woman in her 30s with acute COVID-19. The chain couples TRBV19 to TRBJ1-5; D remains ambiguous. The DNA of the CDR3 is TGTGCCAGTAATTGGTGGGCCGATAGCAATCAGCCCCAGCATTTT. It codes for CASNWWADSNQPQHF. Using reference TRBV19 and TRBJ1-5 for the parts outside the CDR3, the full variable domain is DGGITQSPKYLFRKEGQNVTLSCEQNLNHDAMYWYRQDPGQGLRLIYYSQIVNDFQKGDIAEGYSVSREKKESFPLTVTSAQKNPTAFYLCASNWWADSNQPQHFGDGTRLSIL.